The text below deals with one T cell receptor (beta chain). The antigen this receptor binds is unknown. Base qualities were left out, and no much larger clone turns up one base away. The sample's time point, from its label and the paper: blood at routine non-recurrence follow-up after resection. Whole RNA extracted from tumor and nontumor lung tissue, or from cryopreserved PBMC samples, was used for TCR sequencing without cell sorting. Only patients for whom sufficient RNA was available from at least two tumor regions were selected for TCR sequencing. The library was generated by 5' RACE. The sample was run on a NextSeq 500. To allow correction of PCR and sequencing errors, the TCR library protocol tagged every TCR cDNA molecule with a unique molecular identifier. On the study's bioinformatics: Decombinator tools were used for TCR identification, UMI-based error correction and CDR3 extraction. Expanded TCRs were defined as those above a frequency of 2 per 1,000, corresponding to the top 1% of the tumor frequency distribution. Renyi diversity was calculated using the R vegan package after each repertoire was subsampled 100 times to 5,000 TCRs. CDR3 similarity networks were built from amino acid triplet string-kernel similarity, connecting CDR3s with pairwise similarity above 0.82. TCRdb took the public reads, trimmed them with fastp at Q25, ran MiXCR for clone calling and kept in-frame beta chains. Rows with a matching CDR3 protein are joined into one entry that keeps the most common DNA and genes. It is TCRdb's table, rather than the study itself, that gives the V and J calls and clone size. The sample profile shows approximately 110,000 distinct CDR3 sequences; roughly 10% of them were found once. The top ten clones comprise 20% to 25% of the sample.

V is cut back by 5 bases and J by 4 bases, with 2 bases in the junction unmatched. The CDR3 sequence holds 13 residues, the cysteine and phenylalanine included. Only CDR3 DNA remains: 39 bases, in frame from the first base. This entry is derived from a study of spatial heterogeneity in lung cancer (dated by TCRdb to the late 2010s). Broadly, across the study: Donors were around 71 patients with early-stage, untreated non-small cell lung cancer from the lung TRACERx cohort. Follow-up PBMC samples were sequenced whenever available, with the median time to follow-up being approximately two years after resection. More beta-chain than alpha-chain transcripts were consistently detected, likely reflecting higher beta-chain transcript abundance. In the raw uncorrected reads, each unique combination of TCR and UMI appeared on average more than ten times. TCR alpha and beta repertoires were quantitatively compared across multiple tumor regions, matched nontumor lung and blood in non-small cell lung cancer. The study linked features of the TCR repertoire to counts of nonsynonymous mutations, which were determined by whole-exome sequencing of tumor tissue. At surgery, both alpha and beta chains were TCR-sequenced in roughly 200 tumor regions, approximately 64 matched nontumor lung samples and some 56 PBMC samples. Here is what the overall study found, with its caveats: Ubiquitous expanded tumor TCRs were detected in blood more often at tumor resection than at routine follow-up. Confirming at a functional level the hypothesis that regional TCRs recognize regional mutations was considered to require additional single-cell paired TCR alpha and beta sequencing. Comparisons of baseline and follow-up blood repertoires included only about 15 patients.

The source is a female donor with early-stage non-small cell lung cancer. The V gene is TRBV12-3 or TRBV12-4 and the J gene is TRBJ1-2, with 9 bases in between that match TRBD1. The input for sequencing was PBMCs, taken at follow-up. The CDR3 here reads CASSKGQGYGYTF. The DNA sequence reads TGTGCCAGCAGTAAGGGACAGGGCTATGGCTACACCTTC.